The present TCR beta chain was sequenced within a study of blood T cell repertoires in COVID-19 (dated by TCRdb to 2020 to 2021). As for the study more broadly: Samples from collaborators originated in the United States, Italy and Spain and spanned both the acute and convalescent phases of COVID-19. The material from the prospective study consisted of cDNA or gDNA derived from T cells, B-cell-depleted T cells, or PBMCs. The dataset comprised deeply sampled blood TCRbeta repertoires from subjects exposed to, actively infected with, or recovered from COVID-19. The repertoires were made available in a free public database intended to serve as a resource for research on the immune response to SARS-CoV-2. The samples were drawn from the first 160 participants of the ongoing ImmuneRACE study and from 950 to 1,500 subjects provided by 6 global collaborators. A de-identified subject ID, COVID-19 status, age in years and sex were almost always included in the sample metadata. Where available, HLA class I and class II types were obtained from metadata supplied by the sample provider rather than from assay-based typing.

In regard to this clone: Its antigen remains undetermined. Base quality data are lacking; no much larger clone is found one base away.

Participants in the prospective study were aged roughly 18 to 90 years, lived in 24 United States geographic areas, and enrolled through a virtual design. To assign participants to cohorts, the prospective study relied on clinical history that participants themselves reported in a screening survey and a study questionnaire. For ImmuneRACE Cohort 3, a participant was defined as recovered based on two consecutive negative NP/OP PCR tests, clearance by a healthcare professional, or resolution of symptoms. In the prospective study, mobile phlebotomists collected whole blood, serum and a nasopharyngeal or oropharyngeal swab from each participant. Participants in the prospective study had the option to provide additional blood draws and questionnaires over a 2-month period. Prospective study blood samples were shipped either frozen or at room temperature before DNA extraction. The immunoSEQ Assay, a bias-controlled multiplex PCR, was used to amplify TCRbeta CDR3 regions from genomic DNA. In the original analysis: Nucleated cell counts per sample were estimated from amplification of reference gene primers within the assay. To quantify the absolute abundance of each unique TCRbeta CDR3 rearrangement, sequence reads were collapsed and filtered. For each sample, productive Simpson clonality was calculated as the square root of Simpson's diversity index over productive rearrangements. TCRdb holds this immuneACCESS table with in-frame rearrangements only. Some clones are missing; in checked studies, unresolved V genes explain under half, and the rest has no known cause. D and trimming come from the DNA, and the V and J calls and clone size come from that table. The sample profile shows 250,000 to 350,000 clones; about 90% of them were found once. Approximately 5% of the sample belongs to the ten largest clones.

The study at large found these results: Clinical and demographic metadata were provided uncurated, with the amount varying by source and participant.

Taken from the germline V gene (reference sequence), the CDR1 and CDR2 loops are LNHDA and SQIVND. Trimming at the junction amounts to 6 bases on V and 6 bases on J, and the germline ends lie 15 bases apart. The CDR3 goes from the cysteine to the phenylalanine over 14 residues. The CDR3 DNA has 42 bases and is translated from base 1. Sequenced sample: PBMCs or T cells enriched from blood (not recorded which). This clonotype originated in a woman aged 30 to 39 who had recovered from COVID-19. The V and J segments used are TRBV19 and TRBJ1-5; D gene: possibly TRBD1, on 5 matching bases. The CDR3: CASSPTGGGQPQHF. Here is the DNA: TGTGCCAGTAGCCCTACAGGCGGGGGTCAGCCCCAGCATTTT.